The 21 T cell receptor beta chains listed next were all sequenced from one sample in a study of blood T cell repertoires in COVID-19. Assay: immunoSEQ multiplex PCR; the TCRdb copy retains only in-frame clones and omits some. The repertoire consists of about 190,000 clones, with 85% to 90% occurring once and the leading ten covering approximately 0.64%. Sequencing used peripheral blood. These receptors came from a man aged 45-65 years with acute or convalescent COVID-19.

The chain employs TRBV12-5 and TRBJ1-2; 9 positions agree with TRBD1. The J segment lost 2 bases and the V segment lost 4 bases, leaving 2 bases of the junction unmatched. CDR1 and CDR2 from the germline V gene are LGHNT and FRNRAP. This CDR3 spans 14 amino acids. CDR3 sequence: CASGWGQGNYGYTF. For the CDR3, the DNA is TGTGCTAGTGGTTGGGGACAGGGAAACTATGGCTACACCTTC.

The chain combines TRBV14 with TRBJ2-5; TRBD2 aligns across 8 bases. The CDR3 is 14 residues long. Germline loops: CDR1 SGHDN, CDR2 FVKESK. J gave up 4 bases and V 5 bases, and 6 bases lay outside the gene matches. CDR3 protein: CASSRSGGRETQYF. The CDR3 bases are TGTGCCAGCAGCAGGTCGGGGGGGAGAGAGACCCAGTACTTC.

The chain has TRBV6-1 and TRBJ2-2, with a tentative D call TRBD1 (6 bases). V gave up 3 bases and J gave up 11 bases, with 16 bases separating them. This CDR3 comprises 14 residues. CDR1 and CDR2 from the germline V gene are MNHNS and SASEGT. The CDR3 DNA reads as TGTGCCAGCAGTGAGTGGGGACACCGCGCAGAGCTGTTTTTT. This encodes CASSEWGHRAELFF.

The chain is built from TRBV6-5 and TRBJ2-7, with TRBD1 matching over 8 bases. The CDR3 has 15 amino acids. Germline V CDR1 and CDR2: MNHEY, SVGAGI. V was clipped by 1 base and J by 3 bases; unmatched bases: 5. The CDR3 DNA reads TGTGCCAGCAGTTACTATGACAGGGGTGGCTACGAGCAGTACTTC. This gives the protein CASSYYDRGGYEQYF.

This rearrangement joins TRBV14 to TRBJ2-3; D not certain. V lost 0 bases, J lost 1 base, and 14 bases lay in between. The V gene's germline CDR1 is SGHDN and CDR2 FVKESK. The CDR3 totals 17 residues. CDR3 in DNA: TGTGCCAGCAGCCAAGATTCTTACGGCGGTGGCACAGATACGCAGTATTTT. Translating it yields CASSQDSYGGGTDTQYF.

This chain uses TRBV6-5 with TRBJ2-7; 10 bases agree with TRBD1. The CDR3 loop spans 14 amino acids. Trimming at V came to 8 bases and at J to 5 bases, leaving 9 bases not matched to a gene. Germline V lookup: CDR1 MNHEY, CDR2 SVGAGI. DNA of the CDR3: TGTGCCAGCGGGGGACAGGGGAGTTGGGACGAGCAGTACGTC. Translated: CASGGQGSWDEQYV.

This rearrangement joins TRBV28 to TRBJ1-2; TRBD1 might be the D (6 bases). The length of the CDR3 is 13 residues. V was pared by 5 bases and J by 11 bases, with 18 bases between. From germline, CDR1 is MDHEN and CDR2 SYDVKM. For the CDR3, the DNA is TGTGCCAGCAGTGGGACACTGAGGGCCTGGTACACCTTC. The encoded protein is CASSGTLRAWYTF.

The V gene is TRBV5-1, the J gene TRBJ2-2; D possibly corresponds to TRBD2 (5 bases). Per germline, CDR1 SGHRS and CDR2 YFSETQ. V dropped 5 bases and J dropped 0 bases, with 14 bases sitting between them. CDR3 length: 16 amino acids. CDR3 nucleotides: TGCGCCAGCAGAGGGTCCGGGATTGCGAACACCGGGGAGCTGTTTTTT. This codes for CASRGSGIANTGELFF.

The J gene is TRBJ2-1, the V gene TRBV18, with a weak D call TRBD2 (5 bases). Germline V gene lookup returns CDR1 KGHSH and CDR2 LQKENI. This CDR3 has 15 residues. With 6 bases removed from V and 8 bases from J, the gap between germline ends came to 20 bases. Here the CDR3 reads CASSPPGGLRDEQFF. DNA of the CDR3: TGTGCCAGCTCGCCTCCTGGCGGTCTGAGGGATGAGCAGTTCTTC.

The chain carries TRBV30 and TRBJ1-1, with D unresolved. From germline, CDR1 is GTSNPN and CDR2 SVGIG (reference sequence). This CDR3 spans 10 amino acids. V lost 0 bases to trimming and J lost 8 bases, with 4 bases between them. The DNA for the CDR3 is TGTGCCTGGAGTGTAGCCGAAGCTTTCTTT. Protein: CAWSVAEAFF.

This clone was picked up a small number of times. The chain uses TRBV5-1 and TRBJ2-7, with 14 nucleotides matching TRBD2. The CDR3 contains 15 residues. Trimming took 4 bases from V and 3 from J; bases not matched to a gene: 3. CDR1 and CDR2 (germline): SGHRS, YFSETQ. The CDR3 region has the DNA TGCGCCAGCAGCCCGGGGACTAGCGGGGGCTACGAGCAGTACTTC. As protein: CASSPGTSGGYEQYF.

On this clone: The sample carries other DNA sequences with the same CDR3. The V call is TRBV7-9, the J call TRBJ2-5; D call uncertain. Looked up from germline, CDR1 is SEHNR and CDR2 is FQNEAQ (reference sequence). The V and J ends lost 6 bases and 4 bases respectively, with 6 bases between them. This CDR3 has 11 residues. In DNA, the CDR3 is TGTGCCAGCAGTTTTAGAGAGACCCAGTACTTC. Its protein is CASSFRETQYF.

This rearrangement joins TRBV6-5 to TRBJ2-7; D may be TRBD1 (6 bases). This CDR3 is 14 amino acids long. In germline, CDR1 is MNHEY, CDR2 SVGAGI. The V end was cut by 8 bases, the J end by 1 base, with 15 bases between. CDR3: CASVLTRGSYEQYF. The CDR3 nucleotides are TGTGCCAGCGTCCTTACGAGGGGGTCCTACGAGCAGTACTTC.

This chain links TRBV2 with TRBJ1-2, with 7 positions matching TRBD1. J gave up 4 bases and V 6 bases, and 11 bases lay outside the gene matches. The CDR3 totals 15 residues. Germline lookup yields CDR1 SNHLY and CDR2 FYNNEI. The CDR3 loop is CASSQRQGPGYGYTF. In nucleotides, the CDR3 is TGTGCCAGCAGCCAACGACAGGGCCCGGGCTATGGCTACACCTTC.

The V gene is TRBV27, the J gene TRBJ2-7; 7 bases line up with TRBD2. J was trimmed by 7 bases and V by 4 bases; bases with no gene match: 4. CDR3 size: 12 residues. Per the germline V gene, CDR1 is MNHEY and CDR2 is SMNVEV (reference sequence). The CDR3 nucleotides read TGTGCCAGCAGTTCGCTCGGGGGGGAGCAGTACTTC. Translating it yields CASSSLGGEQYF.

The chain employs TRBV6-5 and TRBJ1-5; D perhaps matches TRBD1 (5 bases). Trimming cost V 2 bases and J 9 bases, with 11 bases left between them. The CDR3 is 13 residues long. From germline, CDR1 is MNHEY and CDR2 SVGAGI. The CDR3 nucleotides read TGTGCCAGCAGTTACACGAGGCAGGGGCCCCAGCATTTT. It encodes CASSYTRQGPQHF.

The CDR3 loop is CASSQAWTARITGNTIYF. CDR3 nucleotide sequence: TGTGCCAGCAGCCAGGCCTGGACAGCCCGGATAACAGGAAACACCATATATTTT. The chain is built from TRBV3-1 (or the pseudogene TRBV3-2) and TRBJ1-3; D is perhaps TRBD1 (6 bases). Per germline, CDR1 LGHDT and CDR2 YNNKEL (reference sequence). V was clipped by 3 bases and J by 4 bases, with 22 bases between them. The CDR3 has 18 amino acids.

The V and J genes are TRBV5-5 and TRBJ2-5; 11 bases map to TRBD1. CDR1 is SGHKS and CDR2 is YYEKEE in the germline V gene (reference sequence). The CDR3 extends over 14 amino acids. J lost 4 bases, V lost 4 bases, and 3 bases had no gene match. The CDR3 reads CASSRTGGAETQYF. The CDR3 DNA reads TGTGCCAGCAGCCGGACAGGGGGCGCAGAGACCCAGTACTTC. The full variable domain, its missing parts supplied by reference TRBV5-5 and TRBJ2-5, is DAGVTQSPTHLIKTRGQQVTLRCSPISGHKSVSWYQQVLGQGPQFIFQYYEKEERGRGNFPDRFSARQFPNYSSELNVNALLLGDSALYLCASSRTGGAETQYFGPGTRLLVL.

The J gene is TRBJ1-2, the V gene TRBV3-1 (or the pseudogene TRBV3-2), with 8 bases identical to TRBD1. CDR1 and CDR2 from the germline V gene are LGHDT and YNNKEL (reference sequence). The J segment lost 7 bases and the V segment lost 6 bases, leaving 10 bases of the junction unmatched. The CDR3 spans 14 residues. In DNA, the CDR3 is TGTGCCAGCAGTCAACTCTTCAGGGGGCCTGGCTACACCTTC. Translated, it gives CASSQLFRGPGYTF.

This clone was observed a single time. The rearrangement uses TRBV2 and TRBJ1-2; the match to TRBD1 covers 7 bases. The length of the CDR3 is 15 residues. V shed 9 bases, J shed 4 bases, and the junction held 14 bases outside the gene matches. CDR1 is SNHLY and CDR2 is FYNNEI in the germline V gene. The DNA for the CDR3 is TGTGCCAGTTTGAAGGGGGCGCGGTATAGCTATGGCTACACCTTC. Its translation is CASLKGARYSYGYTF.

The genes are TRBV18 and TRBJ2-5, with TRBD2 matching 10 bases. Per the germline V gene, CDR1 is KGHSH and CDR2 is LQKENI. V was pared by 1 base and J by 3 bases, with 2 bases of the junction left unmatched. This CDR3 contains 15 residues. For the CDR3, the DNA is TGTGCCAGCTCACCACGAGGGACTAGCGAAGAGACCCAGTACTTC. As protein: CASSPRGTSEETQYF. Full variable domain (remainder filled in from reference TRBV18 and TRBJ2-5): NAGVMQNPRHLVRRRGQEARLRCSPMKGHSHVYWYRQLPEEGLKFMVYLQKENIIDESGMPKERFSAEFPKEGPSILRIQQVVRGDSAAYFCASSPRGTSEETQYFGPGTRLLVL.